One and the same sample provided the 19 T cell receptor beta chains below, sequenced in a study of cytotoxic CD8 clonotypes in ibrutinib-treated CLL (dated by TCRdb to about 2021). This sample's time point label indicates: 20 to 30 months on ibrutinib. The method behind the library was the immunoSEQ multiplex PCR assay. Drawn from immuneACCESS, this table holds only the in-frame rearrangements with V and J called that TCRdb kept. Clones are partly lost; checked studies trace under half to an unresolved V gene and leave the rest unexplained. The sample table holds 100,000 to 150,000 clones, of which roughly 88% were seen once. The ten largest clones take up approximately 2% of the sample. This sample comprised PBMCs, obtained after 24 months of ibrutinib treatment. The receptors originated from a human donor with chronic lymphocytic leukemia.

The gene calls are TRBV9 and TRBJ1-4, with 10 bases lining up with TRBD1. The V and J ends lost 5 bases and 8 bases, in that order; junction bases with no gene match: 6. Germline V gene lookup returns CDR1 SGDLS and CDR2 YYNGEE. The length of the CDR3 is 14 residues. This CDR3 is CASSGGTGEEKLFF. CDR3 sequence (DNA): TGTGCCAGCAGTGGGGGGACAGGGGAAGAAAAACTGTTTTTT.

The chain uses TRBV4-1 and TRBJ2-7; D is perhaps TRBD1 (7 bases). The V gene lost 3 bases and the J gene lost 4 bases, with 22 bases spanning the gap. Germline V CDR1 and CDR2: MGHRA, YSYEKL. The CDR3 is 17 amino acids. In nucleotides, the CDR3 is TGCGCCAGCAGCCAGGCCCCAGGGGGTCCCGGGAGATACGAGCAGTACTTC. Its translation is CASSQAPGGPGRYEQYF.

The chain couples TRBV28 to TRBJ2-7; D perhaps matches TRBD2 (6 bases). Trimming took 6 bases from V and 2 from J, leaving 20 bases between them. The germline V gene encodes CDR1 MDHEN and CDR2 SYDVKM. The CDR3 has 16 residues. CDR3 sequence: CASRTPSANPAYEQYF. The CDR3 nucleotides read TGTGCCAGCAGGACCCCTAGCGCGAACCCAGCCTACGAGCAGTACTTC.

This rearrangement joins TRBV5-1 to TRBJ2-3; 9 nucleotides agree with TRBD1. Germline trimming cut 7 bases from V and 1 base from J; bases unmatched to any gene: 7. This CDR3 has 15 residues. Germline-derived CDR1 and CDR2 are SGHRS and YFSETQ. DNA for the CDR3: TGCGCCAGCCGACAACGGGACAGGGGCACAGATACGCAGTATTTT. Translated: CASRQRDRGTDTQYF.

The chain employs TRBV18 and TRBJ2-1; D is possibly TRBD1 (6 bases). Trimming cost V 1 base and J 3 bases, with 10 bases left between them. The CDR3 length is 15 residues. Germline V gives CDR1 KGHSH, CDR2 LQKENI. The CDR3 region is CASSPRDTIYNEQFF. The CDR3 region has the DNA TGTGCCAGCTCACCACGGGACACAATCTACAATGAGCAGTTCTTC.

V gene TRBV7-9 combines with J gene TRBJ2-1; D not resolved. The germline gives CDR1 SEHNR, CDR2 FQNEAQ (reference sequence). With 7 bases removed from V and 10 bases from J, the gap between germline ends came to 11 bases. The CDR3 has 11 residues. In DNA, the CDR3 is TGTGCCAGCAATCCCGCATCGGAGCAGTTCTTC. Translated: CASNPASEQFF.

The chain combines TRBV29-1 with TRBJ2-5; 9 nucleotides align to TRBD1. In germline, CDR1 is SQVTM, CDR2 ANQGSEA. The CDR3 spans 14 residues. Germline trimming cut 4 bases from V and 2 bases from J; bases unmatched to any gene: 5. The CDR3 nucleotides are TGCAGCGTTGCCCGGACAGGGGCACAAGAGACCCAGTACTTC. Translating gives CSVARTGAQETQYF.

This chain uses TRBV5-1 with TRBJ2-7; D remains ambiguous. Germline V gene sequence: CDR1 SGHRS, CDR2 YFSETQ. The CDR3 sequence is 12 residues long. The V and J ends lost 0 bases and 7 bases respectively, with 8 bases between them. The CDR3 is CASSLVGWEQYF. The CDR3 nucleotides are TGCGCCAGCAGCTTGGTGGGGTGGGAGCAGTACTTC.

The genes are TRBV19 and TRBJ2-1; TRBD2 matches 10 bases. Germline CDR1 reads LNHDA; CDR2 reads SQIVND (reference sequence). This CDR3 is built from 15 residues. With 3 bases clipped from V and 4 bases from J, the junction kept 3 bases outside the gene matches. The CDR3 loop reads CASSIQRGGYNEQFF. CDR3 nucleotides: TGTGCCAGTAGTATTCAGCGGGGGGGGTACAATGAGCAGTTCTTC. Combining the CDR3 with reference TRBV19 and TRBJ2-1 gives the whole variable domain DGGITQSPKYLFRKEGQNVTLSCEQNLNHDAMYWYRQDPGQGLRLIYYSQIVNDFQKGDIAEGYSVSREKKESFPLTVTSAQKNPTAFYLCASSIQRGGYNEQFFGPGTRLTVL.

The chain uses TRBV2 and TRBJ1-1; a weak D match, TRBD1 (5 bases). The V end lost 5 bases, the J end lost 1 base, and 14 bases lay between the germline ends. This CDR3 is 15 amino acids long. Germline CDR1 is SNHLY and CDR2 is FYNNEI. The CDR3 DNA follows: TGTGCCAGCAGTAAGGGAAGGCAGGGGAACACTGAAGCTTTCTTT. It encodes CASSKGRQGNTEAFF.

Only one count was recorded for this clone. The chain links TRBV5-6 to TRBJ2-1, with 9 bases aligning to TRBD2. V shed 1 base, J shed 7 bases, and the junction held 12 bases outside the gene matches. This CDR3 has 17 residues. Germline loops: CDR1 SGHDT, CDR2 YYEEEE. CDR3: CASSLFLAGETRNEQFF. The CDR3 DNA reads TGTGCCAGCAGCTTGTTTTTAGCGGGGGAGACTCGGAATGAGCAGTTCTTC.

The V gene is TRBV21-1, the J gene TRBJ1-2. TRBV21-1 is shown as a pseudogene. This CDR3 has 11 residues. The CDR3 DNA is TGTGCCAGCAGCAAAGTGGATGGCTACACCTTC. Translating gives CASSKVDGYTF.

CDR3 sequence (DNA): TGTGCCAGCAGCCTGGGGCATTCAAGTCAGCCCCAGCATTTT. It translates to CASSLGHSSQPQHF. J is TRBJ1-5 and V is TRBV28, with D possibly matching TRBD1 (5 bases). The CDR3 sequence is 14 residues long. The germline V gene encodes CDR1 MDHEN and CDR2 SYDVKM. Between the trimmed V and J ends, which lost 6 bases and 6 bases, there was a span of 15 bases.

This sequence joins TRBV5-5 and TRBJ2-7; D gene ambiguous. Trimming took off 5 bases at V and 3 bases at J, with 18 bases between the two ends. Per germline, CDR1 SGHKS and CDR2 YYEKEE (reference sequence). CDR3 size: 15 residues. The CDR3 spells CASSSFPEPLYEQYF. The CDR3 region has the DNA TGTGCCAGCAGTTCCTTCCCAGAACCTCTCTACGAGCAGTACTTC.

This chain links TRBV5-1 with TRBJ2-3; 9 bases match TRBD1. V gave up 3 bases and J gave up 0 bases; unmatched junction bases: 5. In germline, CDR1 is SGHRS, CDR2 YFSETQ. CDR3 length: 16 amino acids. The DNA for the CDR3 is TGCGCCAGCAGCTGGGGACAGGGTGGGAGCACAGATACGCAGTATTTT. Protein product: CASSWGQGGSTDTQYF. The variable domain in full, completed from reference TRBV5-1 and TRBJ2-3, reads KAGVTQTPRYLIKTRGQQVTLSCSPISGHRSVSWYQQTPGQGLQFLFEYFSETQRNKGNFPGRFSGRQFSNSRSEMNVSTLELGDSALYLCASSWGQGGSTDTQYFGPGTRLTVL.

This clone has more than one count but fewer than ten. The chain combines TRBV7-9 with TRBJ2-1; D gene uncertain. The V end was cut by 3 bases, the J end by 8 bases, with 17 bases between. This CDR3 region has 15 residues. The germline V gene encodes CDR1 SEHNR and CDR2 FQNEAQ (reference sequence). CDR3 in DNA: TGTGCCAGCAGCTTTTATAAAGGGTTGGGCGATGAGCAGTTCTTC. Translated: CASSFYKGLGDEQFF.

The rearrangement links TRBV18 to TRBJ2-3; the D gene is possibly TRBD2 (5 bases). Deletions cut 3 bases from V and 3 bases from J, with 13 bases between. The length of the CDR3 is 15 residues. Germline values: CDR1 KGHSH, CDR2 LQKENI. For the CDR3, the DNA is TGTGCCAGCTCACCCGGACTCGGGTTAACAGATACGCAGTATTTT. This codes for CASSPGLGLTDTQYF. Using reference TRBV18 and TRBJ2-3 for the parts outside the CDR3, the full variable domain is NAGVMQNPRHLVRRRGQEARLRCSPMKGHSHVYWYRQLPEEGLKFMVYLQKENIIDESGMPKERFSAEFPKEGPSILRIQQVVRGDSAAYFCASSPGLGLTDTQYFGPGTRLTVL.

The genes are TRBV5-4 and TRBJ2-4; D might be TRBD1 (6 bases). Trimming stripped 2 bases from V and 10 bases from J, with 7 bases between. Germline loops: CDR1 SGHNT, CDR2 YYREEE (reference sequence). The CDR3 is 11 amino acids. CDR3 sequence reads: CASSFQGIQYF. CDR3 in DNA: TGTGCCAGCAGCTTTCAGGGGATTCAGTACTTC.

This chain links TRBV7-3 with TRBJ2-7, with a possible D match to TRBD1 (6 bases). V was cut by 5 bases and J by 10 bases, with 18 bases left in between. CDR3 length: 13 residues. Germline V CDR1 and CDR2: SGHTA, FQGTGA. The CDR3 reads CASSTHTQGHQYF. The CDR3 DNA reads as TGTGCCAGCAGCACCCATACACAGGGCCACCAGTACTTC.